These 16 T cell receptor beta chains share one sample of origin, sequenced in a study of blood T cell repertoires in COVID-19. Sequenced by immunoSEQ multiplex PCR; TCRdb stores in-frame clones only, minus some. The sample gives just under 35,000 clones, approximately 89% of which show up once; roughly two fifths is in the top ten. The sample was peripheral blood. The origin of the receptors is a human donor in a cohort sampled during active COVID-19.

This clone is a singleton in its sample. The chain combines TRBV10-1 with TRBJ2-7; 8 bases are shared with TRBD1. Germline V lookup: CDR1 WNHNN, CDR2 SYGVQD (reference sequence). The CDR3 extends over 13 amino acids. V lost 5 bases to trimming and J lost 4 bases; unmatched junction nucleotides: 4. This CDR3 reads CASSTGQGYEQYF. Here the CDR3 DNA reads TGCGCCAGCAGTACTGGACAGGGTTACGAGCAGTACTTC.

This sequence joins TRBV5-1 and TRBJ2-6; D gene unclear. The CDR3 contains 15 residues. The germline V gene has CDR1 SGHRS and CDR2 YFSETQ. V was cut by 0 bases and J by 1 base, with 5 bases left in between. CDR3 DNA: TGCGCCAGCAGCTTGGTTCAGTCTGGGGCCAACGTCCTGACTTTC. The encoded protein is CASSLVQSGANVLTF.

V and J are TRBV5-6 and TRBJ2-7; 8 bases are a match to TRBD1. The CDR3 runs to 15 residues. V lost 4 bases, J lost 5 bases, and 11 bases stayed unmatched. CDR1 is SGHDT and CDR2 is YYEEEE in the germline V gene. The CDR3 loop is CASSPTGDLTHEQYF. The CDR3 DNA reads as TGTGCCAGCAGCCCGACAGGGGATCTTACCCACGAGCAGTACTTC.

This sequence joins TRBV19 and TRBJ2-6; D is undetermined. Germline values: CDR1 LNHDA, CDR2 SQIVND (reference sequence). Trimming stripped 7 bases from V and 0 bases from J, with 7 bases between. The CDR3 is 14 residues long. The CDR3 is CASKRDSGANVLTF. The CDR3 DNA follows: TGTGCCAGTAAGCGAGACTCTGGGGCCAACGTCCTGACTTTC. Together with reference TRBV19 and TRBJ2-6, the CDR3 gives the full variable domain: DGGITQSPKYLFRKEGQNVTLSCEQNLNHDAMYWYRQDPGQGLRLIYYSQIVNDFQKGDIAEGYSVSREKKESFPLTVTSAQKNPTAFYLCASKRDSGANVLTFGAGSRLTVL.

The rearrangement joins TRBV7-2 to TRBJ2-7; 10 nucleotides match TRBD2. CDR1 is SGHTA and CDR2 is FQGNSA in the germline V gene. CDR3 length equals 15 residues. V trimming: 5 bases; J trimming: 6 bases; junction bases outside the gene matches: 10. The CDR3 region has the DNA TGTGCCAGCAGCCCGATAGCGGGGGGAAGGACCGAGCAGTACTTC. Its translation: CASSPIAGGRTEQYF.

This clone appeared a single time. J is TRBJ2-5 and V is TRBV11-2, with TRBD2 identical over 13 bases. The CDR3 spans 17 residues. Germline V gene sequence: CDR1 SGHAT, CDR2 FQNNGV. The ends lost 5 bases at V and 3 bases at J; junction bases unmatched: 9. CDR3 loop: CASSGRLAGGQKETQYF. The CDR3 region has the DNA TGTGCCAGCAGCGGTAGACTAGCGGGGGGCCAAAAAGAGACCCAGTACTTC.

The rearrangement joins TRBV6-5 to TRBJ2-1, with 9 bases aligning to TRBD1. The germline V gene has CDR1 MNHEY and CDR2 SVGAGI. The CDR3 has 16 residues. Losses at the gene ends were 0 bases for V and 4 bases for J; bases not matched to a gene: 4. DNA of the CDR3: TGTGCCAGCAGTTACTCGTACAGGGGGCTATACAATGAGCAGTTCTTC. Its translation is CASSYSYRGLYNEQFF.

The genes are TRBV10-2 and TRBJ2-7, with 12 bases identical to TRBD2. V shed 8 bases and J 6 bases; nucleotides not matched to a gene: 5. This CDR3 is 13 amino acids long. Looked up from germline, CDR1 is WSHSY and CDR2 is SAAADI. CDR3 in DNA: TGCGCCAGCCGACTAGCGGGGGCATCCGAGCAGTACTTC. Protein: CASRLAGASEQYF.

The genes are TRBV28 and TRBJ1-1, with 7 positions matching TRBD1. CDR3 length equals 13 residues. V shed 4 bases and J 5 bases; nucleotides not matched to a gene: 4. The germline gives CDR1 MDHEN, CDR2 SYDVKM. This CDR3 is CASSSAQGTEAFF. The CDR3 bases are TGTGCCAGCAGTTCAGCACAGGGGACTGAAGCTTTCTTT.

V and J are TRBV2 and TRBJ1-2; 7 nucleotides match TRBD1. With 6 bases clipped from V and 3 bases from J, the junction kept 4 bases outside the gene matches. CDR1 is SNHLY, CDR2 FYNNEI, per germline. This CDR3 comprises 13 residues. CDR3 region: CASSLDRDYGYTF. The CDR3, as DNA: TGTGCCAGCAGCCTAGACAGGGACTATGGCTACACCTTC.

The rearrangement joins TRBV11-2 to TRBJ2-5; a possible D gene is TRBD1 (6 bases). The V end lost 5 bases, the J end lost 7 bases, and 26 bases lay between the germline ends. Germline values: CDR1 SGHAT, CDR2 FQNNGV. The CDR3 spans 17 residues. This chain's CDR3 is CASSSPLEQGSTGTQYF. The CDR3 DNA reads as TGTGCCAGCAGCAGCCCCCTAGAGCAGGGGTCAACCGGGACCCAGTACTTC.

V gene TRBV3-1 (or the pseudogene TRBV3-2) combines with J gene TRBJ2-5; 9 bases align to TRBD2. V shed 1 base, J shed 5 bases, and the junction held 2 bases outside the gene matches. Germline CDR1 LGHDT, CDR2 YNNKEL (reference sequence). The CDR3 totals 14 residues. The DNA of the CDR3 is TGTGCCAGCAGCCAAGGCGGGGGGGCGGAGACCCAGTACTTC. Translation: CASSQGGGAETQYF.

The chain is built from TRBV28 and TRBJ1-1, with D hard to call. The CDR3 totals 15 residues. Per the germline V gene, CDR1 is MDHEN and CDR2 is SYDVKM. Deletions cut 2 bases from V and 4 bases from J, with 14 bases between. The CDR3 here is CASSLAQRMATEAFF. CDR3 in DNA: TGTGCCAGCAGTTTAGCACAAAGAATGGCCACTGAAGCTTTCTTT.

This sequence joins TRBV11-3 and TRBJ2-1, with 15 bases aligning to TRBD2. The CDR3 spans 19 residues. Germline loops: CDR1 SGHNT, CDR2 YENEEA. V shed 5 bases, J shed 7 bases, and the junction held 15 bases outside the gene matches. The CDR3 reads CASSPSGTSGGTFQNEQFF. DNA for the CDR3: TGTGCCAGCAGCCCGTCCGGGACTAGCGGGGGGACTTTTCAGAATGAGCAGTTCTTC.

J is TRBJ2-3 and V is TRBV7-9; a weak D match, TRBD2 (5 bases). The CDR3 contains 14 residues. Germline V lookup: CDR1 SEHNR, CDR2 FQNEAQ (reference sequence). V lost 5 bases and J lost 1, with 10 bases in between. The CDR3 coding sequence is TGTGCCAGCAGCCAAAGGACTGGCACAGATACGCAGTATTTT. It is translated as CASSQRTGTDTQYF.

V is TRBV10-3 and J is TRBJ2-1; 10 bases line up with TRBD1. The germline gives CDR1 ENHRY, CDR2 SYGVKD. The length of the CDR3 is 15 residues. V lost 7 bases to trimming and J lost 8 bases; unmatched junction nucleotides: 11. The CDR3 bases are TGTGCCATCAACAGACAGGGGGCACGGTTGGATGAGCAGTTCTTC. Encoded protein: CAINRQGARLDEQFF.